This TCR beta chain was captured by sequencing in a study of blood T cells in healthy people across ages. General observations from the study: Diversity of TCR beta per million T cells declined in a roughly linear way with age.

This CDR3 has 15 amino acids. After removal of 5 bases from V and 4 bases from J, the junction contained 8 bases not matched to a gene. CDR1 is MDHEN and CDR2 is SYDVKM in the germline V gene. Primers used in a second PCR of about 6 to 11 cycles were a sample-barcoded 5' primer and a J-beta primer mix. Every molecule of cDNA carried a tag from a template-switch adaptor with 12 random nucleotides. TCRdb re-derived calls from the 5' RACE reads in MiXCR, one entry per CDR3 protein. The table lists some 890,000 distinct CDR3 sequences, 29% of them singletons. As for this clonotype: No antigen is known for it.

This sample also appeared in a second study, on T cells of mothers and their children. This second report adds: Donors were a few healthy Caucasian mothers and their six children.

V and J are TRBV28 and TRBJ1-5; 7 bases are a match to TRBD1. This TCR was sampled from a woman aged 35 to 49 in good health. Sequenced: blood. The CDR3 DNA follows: TGTGCCAGCAGTCACAGGGGCGCGGGAAATCAGCCCCAGCATTTT. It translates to CASSHRGAGNQPQHF.